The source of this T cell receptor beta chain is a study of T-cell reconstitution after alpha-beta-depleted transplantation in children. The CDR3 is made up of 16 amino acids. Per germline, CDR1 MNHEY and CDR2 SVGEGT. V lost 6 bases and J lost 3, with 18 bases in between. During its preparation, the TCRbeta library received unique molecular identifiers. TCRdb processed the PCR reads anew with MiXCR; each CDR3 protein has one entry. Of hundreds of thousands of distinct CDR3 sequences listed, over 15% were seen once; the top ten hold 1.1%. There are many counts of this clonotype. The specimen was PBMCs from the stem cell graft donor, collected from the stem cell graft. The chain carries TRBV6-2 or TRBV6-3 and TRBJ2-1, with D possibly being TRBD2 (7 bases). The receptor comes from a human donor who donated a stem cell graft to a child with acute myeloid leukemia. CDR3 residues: CASRGGGGGVYNEQFF. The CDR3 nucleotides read TGTGCCAGCAGAGGGGGAGGCGGGGGTGTCTACAATGAGCAGTTCTTC.